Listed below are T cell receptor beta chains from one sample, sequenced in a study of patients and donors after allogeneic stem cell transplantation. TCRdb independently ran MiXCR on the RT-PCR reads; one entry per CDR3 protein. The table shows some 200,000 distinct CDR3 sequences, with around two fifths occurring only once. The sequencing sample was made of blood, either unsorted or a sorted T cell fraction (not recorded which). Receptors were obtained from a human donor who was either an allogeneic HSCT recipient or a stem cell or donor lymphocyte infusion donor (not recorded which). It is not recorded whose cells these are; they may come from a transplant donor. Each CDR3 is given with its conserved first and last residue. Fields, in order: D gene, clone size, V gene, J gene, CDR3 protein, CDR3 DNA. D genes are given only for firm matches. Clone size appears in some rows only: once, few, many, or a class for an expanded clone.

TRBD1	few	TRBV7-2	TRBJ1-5	CASRETGSRQPQHF	TGTGCCAGCAGGGAGACAGGGTCGCGTCAGCCCCAGCATTTT
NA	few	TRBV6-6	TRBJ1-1	CASSYSTGLNTEAFF	TGTGCCAGCAGTTACTCGACGGGTCTGAACACTGAAGCTTTCTTT
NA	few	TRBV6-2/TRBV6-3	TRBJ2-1	CASSYSRGPTGLYHEQFF	TGTGCCAGCAGTTACTCGCGGGGTCCGACAGGGTTATACCATGAGCAGTTCTTC
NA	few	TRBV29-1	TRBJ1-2	CSVDGGTSNYGYTF	TGCAGCGTTGACGGCGGCACCTCGAACTATGGCTACACCTTC
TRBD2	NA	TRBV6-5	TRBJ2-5	CASSSGRVQETQYF	TGTGCCAGCAGCTCTGGGAGGGTCCAAGAGACCCAGTACTTC
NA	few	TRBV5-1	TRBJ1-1	CASSPREGETNTEAFF	TGCGCCAGCAGCCCCCGGGAGGGTGAGACGAACACTGAAGCTTTCTTT
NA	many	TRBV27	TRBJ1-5	CASSLQGSNQPQHF	TGTGCCAGCAGTTTACAGGGGAGCAATCAGCCCCAGCATTTT
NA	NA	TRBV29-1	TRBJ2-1	CSAQERSSYNEQFF	TGCAGCGCCCAAGAGAGGAGCTCCTACAATGAGCAGTTCTTC
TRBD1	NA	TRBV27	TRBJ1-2	CASSFLGTGQGDGYTF	TGTGCCAGCAGTTTTTTGGGCACGGGACAGGGGGATGGCTACACCTTC
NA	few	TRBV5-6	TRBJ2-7	CASSAGQSYEQYF	TGTGCCAGCAGCGCGGGACAGAGCTACGAGCAGTACTTC
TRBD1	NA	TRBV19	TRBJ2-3	CASSPKGQLGGDTQYF	TGTGCCAGTAGTCCAAAGGGACAGTTGGGCGGGGATACGCAGTATTTT
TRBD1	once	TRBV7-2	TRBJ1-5	CASSYTGTGGFQPQHF	TGTGCCAGCAGCTACACCGGGACAGGGGGATTCCAGCCCCAGCATTTT
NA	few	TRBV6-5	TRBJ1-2	CASSYSPDRLNYGYTF	TGTGCCAGCAGTTACTCACCCGACAGGTTAAACTATGGCTACACCTTC
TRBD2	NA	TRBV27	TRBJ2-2	CASSLLREDPGELFF	TGTGCCAGCAGTTTGTTGCGGGAGGACCCCGGGGAGCTGTTTTTT
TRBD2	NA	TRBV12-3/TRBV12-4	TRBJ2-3	CASSLTSGRAGDTQYF	TGTGCCAGCAGTTTAACTAGCGGGAGGGCCGGAGATACGCAGTATTTT
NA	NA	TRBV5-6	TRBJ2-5	CASSLIRAAAETQYF	TGTGCCAGCAGCTTGATCAGGGCCGCCGCGGAGACCCAGTACTTC
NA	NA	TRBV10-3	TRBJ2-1	CAMGLGPATSYNEQFF	TGTGCCATGGGGCTCGGACCCGCCACCTCCTACAATGAGCAGTTCTTC
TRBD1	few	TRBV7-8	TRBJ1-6	CASSPGQGGSPLHF	TGTGCCAGCAGCCCGGGACAGGGGGGATCACCCCTCCACTTT
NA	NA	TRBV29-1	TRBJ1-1	CSVESVMNTEAFF	TGCAGCGTTGAAAGTGTGATGAACACTGAAGCTTTCTTT
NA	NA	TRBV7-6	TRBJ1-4	CASSFGQAGEKLFF	TGTGCCAGCAGCTTCGGGCAGGCAGGCGAAAAACTGTTTTTT
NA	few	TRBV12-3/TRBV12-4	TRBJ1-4	CASSFRRVREKLFF	TGTGCCAGCAGTTTCAGAAGGGTTCGGGAAAAACTGTTTTTT
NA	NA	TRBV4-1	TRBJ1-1	CASSQDLRFTEAFF	TGCGCCAGCAGCCAAGATCTAAGATTCACTGAAGCTTTCTTT
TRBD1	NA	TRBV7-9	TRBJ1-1	CASSRSPGGLRAGNTEAFF	TGTGCCAGCAGCCGTTCCCCAGGGGGATTGAGGGCAGGAAACACTGAAGCTTTCTTT
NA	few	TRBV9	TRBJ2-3	CASSVGWTDTQYF	TGTGCCAGCAGCGTAGGTTGGACAGATACGCAGTATTTT
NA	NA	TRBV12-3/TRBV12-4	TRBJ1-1	CASSLADGTVNTEAFF	TGTGCCAGCAGTTTAGCGGACGGCACCGTTAACACTGAAGCTTTCTTT
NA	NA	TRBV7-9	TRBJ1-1	CASSLSGLNTEAFF	TGTGCCAGCAGTCTATCGGGACTGAACACTGAAGCTTTCTTT
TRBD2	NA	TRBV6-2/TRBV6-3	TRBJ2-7	CASSFPTSGRSSSYEQYF	TGTGCCAGCAGTTTTCCGACTAGCGGGAGGTCGAGCTCCTACGAGCAGTACTTC
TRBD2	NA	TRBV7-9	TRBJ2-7	CASSSDSGRSYEQYF	TGTGCCAGCAGCTCCGATAGCGGGAGGTCCTACGAGCAGTACTTC
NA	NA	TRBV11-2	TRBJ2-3	CASSLSPHTDTQYF	TGTGCCAGCAGCTTAAGCCCCCACACAGATACGCAGTATTTT
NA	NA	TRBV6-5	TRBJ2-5	CASSYSSEVETQYF	TGTGCCAGCAGTTATTCTAGCGAAGTAGAGACCCAGTACTTC
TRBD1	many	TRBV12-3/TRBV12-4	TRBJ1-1	CASSPRDRGYTEAFF	TGTGCCAGCAGTCCACGGGACAGGGGTTACACTGAAGCTTTCTTT
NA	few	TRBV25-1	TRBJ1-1	CASSAAPGGYTEAFF	TGTGCCAGCAGTGCCGCCCCGGGGGGCTACACTGAAGCTTTCTTT
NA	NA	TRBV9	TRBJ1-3	CASSVGTGTSSGNTIYF	TGTGCCAGCAGCGTGGGAACTGGAACCAGCTCTGGAAACACCATATATTTT
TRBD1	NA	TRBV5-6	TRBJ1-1	CASSHSPGGNTEAFF	TGTGCCAGCAGCCATTCACCAGGGGGGAACACTGAAGCTTTCTTT
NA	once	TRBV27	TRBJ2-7	CASGQRNYEQYF	TGTGCCAGCGGCCAGCGCAACTACGAGCAGTACTTC
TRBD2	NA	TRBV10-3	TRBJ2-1	CAIRSGSGYNEQFF	TGTGCCATCCGTAGCGGGAGTGGTTACAATGAGCAGTTCTTC
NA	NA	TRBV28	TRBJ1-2	CASSSAPLDGYYGYTF	TGTGCCAGCAGTTCAGCACCTTTGGACGGCTACTATGGCTACACCTTC
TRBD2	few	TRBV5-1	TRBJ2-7	CASSLAGGKGEQYF	TGCGCCAGCAGCTTAGCGGGAGGAAAGGGCGAGCAGTACTTC
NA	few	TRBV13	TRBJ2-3	CASSLGTRTDTQYF	TGTGCCAGCAGCTTAGGGACTCGCACAGATACGCAGTATTTT
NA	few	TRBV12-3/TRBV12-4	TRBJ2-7	CASSLTMGNYEQYF	TGTGCCAGCAGTTTGACAATGGGAAACTACGAGCAGTACTTC
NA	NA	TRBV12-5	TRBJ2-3	CASGSTPDTQYF	TGTGCTAGTGGCTCCACCCCAGATACGCAGTATTTT
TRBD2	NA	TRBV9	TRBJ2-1	CASSVDWLAGDRFF	TGTGCCAGCAGCGTAGATTGGCTAGCGGGAGATCGGTTCTTC
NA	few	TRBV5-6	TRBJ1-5	CASSLWETMTYQPQHF	TGTGCCAGCAGCTTGTGGGAGACGATGACCTATCAGCCCCAGCATTTT
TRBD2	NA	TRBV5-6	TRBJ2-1	CASSLVLAGGGEQFF	TGTGCCAGCAGCTTGGTACTAGCGGGAGGGGGTGAGCAGTTCTTC
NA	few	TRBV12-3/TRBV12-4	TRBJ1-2	CASRPGHPGYGYTF	TGTGCCAGCAGACCCGGACATCCAGGCTATGGCTACACCTTC